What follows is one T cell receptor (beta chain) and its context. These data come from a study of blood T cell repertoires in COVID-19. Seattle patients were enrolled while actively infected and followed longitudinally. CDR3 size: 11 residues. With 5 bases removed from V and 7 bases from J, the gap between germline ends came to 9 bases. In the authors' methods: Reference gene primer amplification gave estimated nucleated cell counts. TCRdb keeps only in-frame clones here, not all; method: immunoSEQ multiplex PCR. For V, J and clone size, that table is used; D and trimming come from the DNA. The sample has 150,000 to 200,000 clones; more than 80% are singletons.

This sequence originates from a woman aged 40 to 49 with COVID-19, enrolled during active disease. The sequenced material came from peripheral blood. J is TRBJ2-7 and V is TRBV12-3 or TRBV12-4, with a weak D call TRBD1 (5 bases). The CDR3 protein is CASSARVEQYF. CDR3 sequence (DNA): TGTGCCAGCAGTGCCAGGGTTGAGCAGTACTTC.